This TCR beta chain comes out of a study of blood T cell repertoires in COVID-19. On the study more broadly: T cells, B-cell-depleted T cells, or PBMCs provided the cDNA or gDNA that served as material.

The CDR3 runs to 13 residues. The V end lost 5 bases, the J end lost 7 bases, and 13 bases lay between the germline ends. Living in 24 US areas, the participants were between roughly 18 and 90 years of age. Among Cohort 3 donors, those recovered had two negative PCRs, clearance, or symptom resolution. Method: immunoSEQ multiplex PCR; TCRdb's copy keeps in-frame clones and lacks some. The sample shows around 500,000 clones, 80% to 90% of them seen only once. The chain couples TRBV12-3 or TRBV12-4 to TRBJ2-3; possible D gene TRBD1, 6 bases. The sequenced sample was PBMCs or T cells enriched from blood (not recorded which). The clonotype was recovered from an older woman who had recovered from COVID-19. The chain's CDR3 is CASSPWDTHTQYF. Written as DNA, the CDR3 is TGTGCCAGCAGTCCATGGGACACCCATACGCAGTATTTT.